The rows below give T cell receptor beta chains drawn from one sample of a study of blood T cell repertoires in COVID-19. The table came from immunoSEQ multiplex PCR; TCRdb's copy has only in-frame clones and leaves some out. The sample lists hundreds of thousands of clones, 85% to 90% seen once, with about 8.2% in the top ten. Source material: peripheral blood. These receptors originate from a woman in her forties or fifties with COVID-19, enrolled during active disease. The CDR3 runs from the conserved cysteine through the conserved F or W. Fields, in order: J gene, D gene, V gene, CDR3 length, CDR3 protein, CDR3 DNA. D genes are given only for firm matches.

j_gene: TRBJ2-7
d_gene: .
v_gene: TRBV11-3
len: 17
CDR3aa: CASSLGVVRAASYEQYF
CDR3nt: TGTGCCAGCAGCTTAGGGGTAGTCAGGGCGGCCTCCTACGAGCAGTACTTC

j_gene: TRBJ2-2
d_gene: .
v_gene: TRBV4-2
len: 15
CDR3aa: CASSQGTSNTGELFF
CDR3nt: TGTGCCAGCAGCCAAGGGACTTCGAACACCGGGGAGCTGTTTTTT

j_gene: TRBJ2-2
d_gene: .
v_gene: TRBV9
len: 12
CDR3aa: CASSVSAGELFF
CDR3nt: TGTGCCAGCAGCGTATCCGCCGGGGAGCTGTTTTTT

j_gene: TRBJ2-3
d_gene: TRBD2
v_gene: TRBV5-1
len: 16
CDR3aa: CASSLRLAGETDTQYF
CDR3nt: TGCGCCAGCAGCTTGAGGCTAGCGGGGGAAACAGATACGCAGTATTTT

j_gene: TRBJ1-1
d_gene: TRBD1
v_gene: TRBV6-5
len: 15
CDR3aa: CASSTGQVFGTEAFF
CDR3nt: TGTGCCAGCAGTACAGGACAGGTGTTCGGCACTGAAGCTTTCTTT

j_gene: TRBJ2-1
d_gene: .
v_gene: TRBV19
len: 13
CDR3aa: CASSSGTYNEQFF
CDR3nt: TGTGCCAGTAGTAGTGGGACTTACAATGAGCAGTTCTTC

j_gene: TRBJ1-5
d_gene: .
v_gene: TRBV7-8
len: 14
CDR3aa: CASSSVGVWQPQHF
CDR3nt: TGTGCCAGCAGCTCCGTCGGGGTATGGCAGCCCCAGCATTTT

j_gene: TRBJ1-2
d_gene: TRBD1
v_gene: TRBV18
len: 13
CDR3aa: CASSPDRGYGYTF
CDR3nt: TGTGCCAGCTCACCGGACAGGGGCTATGGCTACACCTTC

j_gene: TRBJ1-1
d_gene: .
v_gene: TRBV10-3
len: 12
CDR3aa: CAIKSLEGEAFF
CDR3nt: TGTGCCATCAAAAGCCTAGAAGGTGAAGCTTTCTTT

j_gene: TRBJ1-4
d_gene: .
v_gene: TRBV15
len: 14
CDR3aa: CATSRVGQNEKLFF
CDR3nt: TGTGCCACCAGCAGAGTTGGACAGAATGAAAAACTGTTTTTT

j_gene: TRBJ2-2
d_gene: .
v_gene: TRBV6-5
len: 13
CDR3aa: CASTPTGTGELFF
CDR3nt: TGTGCCAGCACCCCTACAGGGACCGGGGAGCTGTTTTTT